The sample holds one count of the clone carrying this TCR beta chain. This entry belongs to a study of blood T cell repertoires in COVID-19. V gave up 1 base and J gave up 0 bases, with 20 bases separating them. The CDR3 length is 19 residues. Germline assignment: CDR1 KGHSH and CDR2 LQKENI. Sequenced by immunoSEQ multiplex PCR; TCRdb stores in-frame clones only, minus some. This sample has 250,000 to 350,000 clones; around nine tenths occur once, and the top ten carry around 12%. V is TRBV18 and J is TRBJ2-3, with D possibly TRBD2 on 6 matching bases. The material sequenced was peripheral blood. This receptor was taken from a woman in her fifties or sixties with acute or convalescent COVID-19. CDR3 residues: CASSPQPGLVVRSTDTQYF. CDR3 nucleotides: TGTGCCAGCTCACCACAGCCGGGACTGGTCGTCAGAAGCACAGATACGCAGTATTTT.